The subject of this entry is one TCR beta chain. Antigen specificity is unknown. Germline CDR1 and CDR2: SGHAT and FQNNGV. CDR3 size: 15 residues. V was cut by 7 bases and J by 0 bases, with 15 bases left in between. This sample is part of a study of cytomegalovirus exposure and HLA in healthy donors. Primers for the PCR totalled 60 Vbeta and 13 Jbeta. TCRdb keeps only in-frame clones here, not all; method: immunoSEQ multiplex PCR. Seen here are tens of thousands of clones, approximately 84% observed once, and the top ten hold approximately 2.9%. Whole-study results and caveats: Later genetic work tied a missense DCLRE1C variant to beta-chain V and J trimming. Most of the CMV-associated TCR beta chains (in a later analysis) appeared to be HLA-restricted. Accurate predictions that matched the HLA-A and HLA-B alleles of most subjects were reportedly made from TCR beta sequences. Altogether, 164 TCR beta chains were recorded as cytomegalovirus-associated.

Material for sequencing was PBMCs. The V gene is TRBV11-2, the J gene TRBJ1-1; a possible D gene is TRBD1 (5 bases). This TCR was recovered from a man over 45 in good health and CMV-seronegative. The CDR3 region has the DNA TGTGCCAGCACCCGCGCGCGGGGGATGAACACTGAAGCTTTCTTT. Its translation is CASTRARGMNTEAFF. The full variable domain, with the rest looked up from reference TRBV11-2 and TRBJ1-1, is EAGVAQSPRYKIIEKRQSVAFWCNPISGHATLYWYQQILGQGPKLLIQFQNNGVVDDSQLPKDRFSAERLKGVDSTLKIQPAKLEDSAVYLCASTRARGMNTEAFFGQGTRLTVV.